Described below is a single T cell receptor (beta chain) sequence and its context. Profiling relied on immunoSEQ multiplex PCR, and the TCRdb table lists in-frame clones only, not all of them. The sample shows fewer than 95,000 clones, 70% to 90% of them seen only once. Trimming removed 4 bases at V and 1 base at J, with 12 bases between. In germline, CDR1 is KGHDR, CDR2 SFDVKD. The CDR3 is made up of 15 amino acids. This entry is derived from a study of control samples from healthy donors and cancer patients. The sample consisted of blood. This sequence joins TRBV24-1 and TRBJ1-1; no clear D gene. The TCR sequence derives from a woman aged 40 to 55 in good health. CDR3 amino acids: CATSDSRKGNTEAFF. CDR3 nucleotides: TGTGCCACCAGTGACTCAAGGAAGGGGAACACTGAAGCTTTCTTT.